The 23 T cell receptor beta chains below come from one sample, sequenced in a study of T cells in Graves' hyperthyroidism and ophthalmopathy. TCR beta CDR3 regions were amplified from RNA. HTBI primers were employed in a first-round RT-PCR of the TCR CDR3. One entry per CDR3 protein, called by TCRdb with MiXCR from the multiplex PCR reads. The table shows hundreds of thousands of distinct CDR3 sequences, with roughly 40% occurring only once. Sample: blood. These receptors were collected from a man younger than 35 with Graves' hyperthyroidism.

The sample holds a few counts of this clonotype. The CDR3 here is CASSLQSLYTEAFF. CDR3 bases: TGTGCCAGCAGCTTACAGTCTTTATACACTGAAGCTTTCTTT. The chain couples TRBV11-2 to TRBJ1-1; D gene unclear. Between the trimmed V and J ends, which lost 2 bases and 3 bases, there was a span of 10 bases. This CDR3 has 14 amino acids. Germline loops: CDR1 SGHAT, CDR2 FQNNGV.

This chain joins TRBV25-1 and TRBJ2-7; TRBD1 might be the D (5 bases). Trimming cost V 3 bases and J 3 bases, with 9 bases left between them. This CDR3 has 13 amino acids. Germline loops: CDR1 MGHDK, CDR2 SYGVNS. CDR3 protein: CASSDSGFYEQYF. The CDR3 DNA reads TGTGCCAGCAGTGATTCAGGGTTCTACGAGCAGTACTTC.

This clonotype was counted at least ten times. This chain joins TRBV5-8 and TRBJ1-6; 9 bases map to TRBD1. Germline loops: CDR1 SGHTS, CDR2 YDEGEE. This CDR3 comprises 14 residues. The V segment lost 4 bases and the J segment 11 bases; nucleotides outside the gene matches: 7. CDR3 nucleotides: TGTGCCAGCAGCGAGGGACAGGGTGAGACACCCCTCCACTTT. As protein: CASSEGQGETPLHF.

This rearrangement joins TRBV9 to TRBJ2-7; 7 bases line up with TRBD1. Germline lookup yields CDR1 SGDLS and CDR2 YYNGEE. The CDR3 contains 15 residues. V dropped 4 bases and J dropped 3; count of bases not matched to a gene: 10. The CDR3 protein is CASSQPVQGRYEQYF. DNA of the CDR3: TGTGCCAGCAGCCAGCCCGTACAGGGGCGCTACGAGCAGTACTTC.

This sequence joins TRBV7-2 and TRBJ1-1; the D is unclear. This CDR3 comprises 15 residues. Trimming took 5 bases from V and 3 from J, leaving 16 bases between them. Germline V gene data show CDR1 as SGHTA and CDR2 as FQGNSA. CDR3 residues: CASSQAGIIDTEAFF. The CDR3 DNA follows: TGTGCCAGCAGCCAGGCCGGGATCATTGACACTGAAGCTTTCTTT.

The chain links TRBV7-3 to TRBJ1-4; no reliable D call. The CDR3 extends over 16 amino acids. From germline, CDR1 is SGHTA and CDR2 FQGTGA. Between the trimmed V and J ends, which lost 8 bases and 8 bases, there was a span of 24 bases. CDR3 DNA: TGTGCCAGCTCACCACCCGATGGACCCAGTGGGGAAAAACTGTTTTTT. Translating it yields CASSPPDGPSGEKLFF.

The CDR3 DNA is TGCAGTGCTAGATTTCTAGGGGCCGGGGAGCTGTTTTTT. It codes for CSARFLGAGELFF. This chain connects TRBV20-1 to TRBJ2-2; D might be TRBD1 (5 bases). Trimming stripped 2 bases from V and 6 bases from J, with 10 bases between. The CDR3 totals 13 residues. CDR1 is DFQATT and CDR2 is SNEGSKA in the germline V gene (reference sequence).

J is TRBJ1-1 and V is TRBV11-3; 7 positions agree with TRBD1. The CDR3 length is 16 residues. Germline lookup yields CDR1 SGHNT and CDR2 YENEEA. V lost 4 bases, J lost 4 bases, and 12 bases stayed unmatched. This CDR3 is CASSWSRDRGSTEAFF. CDR3 coding DNA: TGTGCCAGCAGCTGGTCCCGGGACAGAGGAAGCACTGAAGCTTTCTTT.

The table lists this clonotype with many counts. This chain joins TRBV2 and TRBJ2-5; no definite D call. The germline gives CDR1 SNHLY, CDR2 FYNNEI. Trimming left V 1 base short and J 5 bases short, with 11 bases between. The CDR3 is 14 amino acids. The CDR3 sequence: CASSEEVVVETQYF. CDR3 bases: TGTGCCAGCAGTGAAGAGGTTGTGGTGGAGACCCAGTACTTC.

This clonotype has just a few counts. The J gene is TRBJ1-2, the V gene TRBV6-6; a weak D match, TRBD1 (5 bases). Trimming pared 8 bases from V and 6 bases from J, leaving 10 bases between. The CDR3 extends over 11 amino acids. Germline-derived CDR1 and CDR2 are MNHNY and SVGAGI (reference sequence). CDR3 in amino acids: CASRAGDGYTF. CDR3 nucleotide sequence: TGTGCCAGCCGGGCGGGGGATGGCTACACCTTC.

This clonotype was seen more than once but under ten times. This chain links TRBV9 with TRBJ1-5; D is unresolved. Germline V gives CDR1 SGDLS, CDR2 YYNGEE. Trimming left V 0 bases short and J 4 bases short, with 11 bases between. The CDR3 contains 15 residues. The CDR3 here is CASSVAPQLNQPQHF. The CDR3 nucleotides read TGTGCCAGCAGCGTAGCTCCCCAGCTTAATCAGCCCCAGCATTTT.

This clonotype was picked up many times. The chain carries TRBV19 and TRBJ1-6; a weak D match, TRBD1 (5 bases). The V and J ends lost 7 bases and 9 bases respectively, with 10 bases between them. The CDR3 is made up of 12 amino acids. From germline, CDR1 is LNHDA and CDR2 SQIVND (reference sequence). This CDR3 reads CASKQAGSPLHF. The CDR3 nucleotides are TGTGCCAGTAAACAGGCAGGTTCACCCCTCCACTTT.

On this clonotype: A read error may produce the germline difference seen at one junction end. The CDR3 coding sequence is TGCGCCAGCAGCCAATACGGGGGGCCGAACACCGGGGAGCTGTTTTTT. Protein sequence: CASSQYGGPNTGELFF. The V and J genes are TRBV7-8 and TRBJ2-2; the D gene is possibly TRBD2 (7 bases). The CDR3 length is 16 residues. Germline CDR1 and CDR2: SGHVS and FQNEAQ.

This rearrangement joins TRBV29-1 to TRBJ1-1; D possibly corresponds to TRBD1 (5 bases). From germline, CDR1 is SQVTM and CDR2 ANQGSEA. V was shortened by 3 bases and J by 0 bases, with 14 bases between the two germline ends. The CDR3 covers 15 residues. The CDR3 DNA reads as TGCAGCGTTGAGAGCCCCAGGGTCCTGAACACTGAAGCTTTCTTT. Amino acid sequence: CSVESPRVLNTEAFF.

In this sample, this clonotype turned up many times. The chain employs TRBV7-8 and TRBJ1-1; D remains unclear. The CDR3 runs to 13 residues. The germline CDR1 and CDR2 sequences are SGHVS and FQNEAQ. Trimming left V 2 bases short and J 0 bases short, with 4 bases between. CDR3 amino acids: CASSLFLNTEAFF. CDR3 coding DNA: TGTGCCAGCAGCTTATTTCTGAACACTGAAGCTTTCTTT. The entire variable domain, with the rest obtained from reference TRBV7-8 and TRBJ1-1, is as follows: GAGVSQSPRYKVAKRGQDVALRCDPISGHVSLFWYQQALGQGPEFLTYFQNEAQLDKSGLPSDRFFAERPEGSVSTLKIQRTQQEDSAVYLCASSLFLNTEAFFGQGTRLTVV.

This clonotype was counted a few times. The chain couples TRBV19 to TRBJ2-7; D is possibly TRBD1 or TRBD2 (5 bases each). Germline V gives CDR1 LNHDA, CDR2 SQIVND (reference sequence). The CDR3 covers 14 residues. V was clipped by 5 bases and J by 2 bases, with 13 bases between them. The CDR3 reads CASSPRDVPYEQYF. The CDR3, as DNA: TGTGCCAGTAGTCCCAGGGACGTACCCTACGAGCAGTACTTC.

The rearrangement uses TRBV4-1 and TRBJ1-1; D unresolved. The V end was cut by 6 bases, the J end by 0 bases, with 11 bases between. Germline V CDR1 and CDR2: MGHRA, YSYEKL. There are 14 residues in the CDR3. CDR3 nucleotides: TGCGCCAGCAGACTAGGACGTATGAACACTGAAGCTTTCTTT. As protein: CASRLGRMNTEAFF.

The chain couples TRBV12-3 or TRBV12-4 to TRBJ2-2; perhaps TRBD2 as D (6 bases). V was shortened by 0 bases and J by 5 bases, with 13 bases between the two germline ends. CDR3 size: 16 residues. The CDR3 nucleotides are TGTGCCAGCAGTTTAGCGCGGGGCGCTTGGACCGGGGAGCTGTTTTTT. As protein: CASSLARGAWTGELFF.

This clonotype was recorded at least ten times. CDR3 bases: TGTGCCACCAGCCCCCGATCAGGGATCTATGGCTACACCTTC. Translating gives CATSPRSGIYGYTF. The chain recombines TRBV15 with TRBJ1-2; TRBD1 might be the D (5 bases). V shed 5 bases and J shed 4 bases, with 14 bases lying between them. The CDR3 has 14 amino acids. Germline V gene data show CDR1 as LNHNV and CDR2 as YYDKDF (reference sequence).

This clonotype appeared many times. V gene TRBV12-3 or TRBV12-4 combines with J gene TRBJ1-2, with D unresolved. V dropped 6 bases and J dropped 5 bases, with 10 bases sitting between them. This CDR3 comprises 12 residues. CDR3 DNA: TGTGCCAGCAGCCTAGACTTGTATGGCTACACCTTC. The encoded protein is CASSLDLYGYTF.

This chain joins TRBV9 and TRBJ1-1; D is unclear. The germline CDR1 and CDR2 sequences are SGDLS and YYNGEE. The ends were cut back, 4 bases at V and 0 bases at J, with 13 bases in the middle. This CDR3 is built from 15 residues. In DNA form, the CDR3 reads TGTGCCAGCAGCCAAGAAGTGCAAATGAACACTGAAGCTTTCTTT. Its protein product is CASSQEVQMNTEAFF.

The chain recombines TRBV6-6 with TRBJ1-6; 8 nucleotides align to TRBD1. V trimming: 6 bases; J trimming: 11 bases; junction bases outside the gene matches: 15. Germline CDR1 is MNHNY and CDR2 is SVGAGI (reference sequence). The CDR3 runs to 16 residues. In nucleotides, the CDR3 is TGTGCCAGCAGATTGAGGACGGACAGGGTAAGGGCACCCCTCCACTTT. Translation gives CASRLRTDRVRAPLHF.

Only one count was recorded for this clonotype. This chain links TRBV12-3 or TRBV12-4 with TRBJ2-7, with a possible D match to TRBD1 (8 bases). Trimming shortened V by 6 bases and J by 2 bases, and 17 bases separated the two germline ends. The CDR3 covers 15 residues. The CDR3 DNA reads TGTGCCAGCAGACCCAACAGGGGGGGTCCCTACGAGCAGTACTTC. The encoded protein is CASRPNRGGPYEQYF.